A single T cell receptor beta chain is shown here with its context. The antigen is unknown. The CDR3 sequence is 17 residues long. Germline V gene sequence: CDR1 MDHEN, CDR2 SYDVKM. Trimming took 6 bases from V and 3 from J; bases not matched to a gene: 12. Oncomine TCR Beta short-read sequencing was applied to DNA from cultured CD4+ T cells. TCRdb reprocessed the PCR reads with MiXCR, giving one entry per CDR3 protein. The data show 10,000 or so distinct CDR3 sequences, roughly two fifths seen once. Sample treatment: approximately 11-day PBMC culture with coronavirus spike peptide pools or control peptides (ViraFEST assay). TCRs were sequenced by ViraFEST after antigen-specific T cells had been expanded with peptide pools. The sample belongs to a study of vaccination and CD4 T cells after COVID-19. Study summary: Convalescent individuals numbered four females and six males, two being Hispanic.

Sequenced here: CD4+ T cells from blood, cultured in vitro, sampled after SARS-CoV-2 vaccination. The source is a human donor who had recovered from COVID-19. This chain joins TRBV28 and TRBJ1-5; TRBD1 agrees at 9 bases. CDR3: CASSWASGTGINQPQHF. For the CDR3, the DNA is TGTGCCAGCAGCTGGGCCTCCGGGACAGGGATCAATCAGCCCCAGCATTTT.